Listed below are T cell receptor beta chains from one sample, sequenced in a study of blood T cell repertoires in COVID-19. The method was immunoSEQ multiplex PCR; TCRdb's version includes in-frame clones alone and lacks a portion of them. The sample carries roughly 68,000 clones, about four fifths recorded once. Sequenced material: PBMCs or T cells enriched from blood (not recorded which). The receptors originated from a middle-aged woman with acute COVID-19. Both conserved end residues are trimmed from each CDR3.

CDR3aa: ASSSRDRDLFEQY
j_gene: TRBJ2-7
v_gene: TRBV14

CDR3aa: ASSRGETGELF
j_gene: TRBJ2-2
v_gene: TRBV6-5

CDR3aa: ASSIGDLSTYNEQF
j_gene: TRBJ2-1
v_gene: TRBV28

CDR3aa: ASSPPGLPSNEQF
j_gene: TRBJ2-1
v_gene: TRBV28

CDR3aa: ASSFRPQRLNTEAF
j_gene: TRBJ1-1
v_gene: TRBV6-5

CDR3aa: SVDRSDTQY
j_gene: TRBJ2-3
v_gene: TRBV29-1

CDR3aa: AISGALTGSIHEQY
j_gene: TRBJ2-7
v_gene: TRBV10-3

CDR3aa: ASRGTGLRLF
j_gene: TRBJ1-4
v_gene: TRBV7-9

CDR3aa: ATGPGDRGHADTQY
j_gene: TRBJ2-3
v_gene: TRBV24-1

CDR3aa: ASSLEEGRHGYT
j_gene: TRBJ1-2
v_gene: TRBV28

CDR3aa: ASSSLRDSNQPQH
j_gene: TRBJ1-5
v_gene: TRBV7-8

CDR3aa: ASSPANYGYT
j_gene: TRBJ1-2
v_gene: TRBV27

CDR3aa: ASSALAGGPSGELF
j_gene: TRBJ2-2
v_gene: TRBV10-2

CDR3aa: ASSVRTVGAPNEQF
j_gene: TRBJ2-1
v_gene: TRBV9

CDR3aa: ARSLLHRINYGYT
j_gene: TRBJ1-2
v_gene: TRBV5-3

CDR3aa: ASRFGQGAYEQY
j_gene: TRBJ2-7
v_gene: TRBV19

CDR3aa: ASSKQGAYGANVLT
j_gene: TRBJ2-6
v_gene: TRBV27